This TCR beta chain was captured by sequencing in a study of blood T cell repertoires in COVID-19. Generated by immunoSEQ multiplex PCR, the TCRdb table keeps only in-frame clones and is missing some. This table has about 200,000 clones, approximately 84% appearing once. Recruitment covered some 25 US areas and drew participants whose ages spanned roughly 18 to 95 years. Donors were grouped by their self-reported clinical history. Specimen: PBMCs or T cells enriched from blood (not recorded which). The TCR originated in a man in his forties or fifties who had recovered from COVID-19.

CDR3 region: CASSLIRGSEYGYTF. CDR3 coding DNA: TGTGCCAGCAGCTTAATCCGAGGGTCGGAATATGGCTACACCTTC. V usage is TRBV7-2 and J usage is TRBJ1-2; D call uncertain. Germline CDR1 and CDR2: SGHTA and FQGNSA. There are 15 residues in the CDR3. Deletions cut 2 bases from V and 5 bases from J, with 15 bases between.